The clone carrying this T cell receptor (beta chain) came up a few times. The Seattle patients, enrolled during active infection, were followed longitudinally. The data derive from a study of blood T cell repertoires in COVID-19. Germline-derived CDR1 and CDR2 are MGHDK and SYGVNS. Trimming cost V 5 bases and J 2 bases, with 4 bases left between them. The length of the CDR3 is 12 residues. Clones were sequenced by immunoSEQ multiplex PCR, and TCRdb holds only the in-frame ones, with some missing. The sample includes approximately 530,000 clones, about 89% of them seen just once. This receptor was obtained from a woman aged 50 to 60 with COVID-19, enrolled during active disease. This sequence joins TRBV25-1 and TRBJ1-5, with D hard to call. What was sequenced was peripheral blood. For the CDR3, the DNA is TGTGCCAGCAGTCAGGGCAATCAGCCCCAGCATTTT. Encoded protein: CASSQGNQPQHF.